What follows is one T cell receptor (beta chain) and its context. Its specificity is unknown. The sample is drawn from a study of cytomegalovirus exposure and HLA in healthy donors. Donors showed nominal health when sampled, although they likely had unrecorded immune exposures. Vbeta (60) and Jbeta (13) primers were used in the PCR. Profiled with immunoSEQ multiplex PCR; TCRdb holds only in-frame clones, not every one. The sample has 150,000 to 200,000 clones; just over 75% are singletons. CDR1 is SGHVS, CDR2 FNYEAQ, per germline. The CDR3 consists of 13 residues. Trimming cost V 3 bases and J 10 bases; bases outside gene matches: 6. Study results and caveats: It was approximately 150 TCR beta chains that were listed as cytomegalovirus-associated.

The sequence came from an older woman in good health and CMV-seropositive. Sequencing input: PBMCs. The V and J genes are TRBV7-6 and TRBJ1-1, with 9 nucleotides matching TRBD1. This chain's CDR3 is CASSLDRGGRAFF. CDR3 bases: TGTGCCAGCAGCTTGGACAGGGGAGGTCGAGCTTTCTTT.